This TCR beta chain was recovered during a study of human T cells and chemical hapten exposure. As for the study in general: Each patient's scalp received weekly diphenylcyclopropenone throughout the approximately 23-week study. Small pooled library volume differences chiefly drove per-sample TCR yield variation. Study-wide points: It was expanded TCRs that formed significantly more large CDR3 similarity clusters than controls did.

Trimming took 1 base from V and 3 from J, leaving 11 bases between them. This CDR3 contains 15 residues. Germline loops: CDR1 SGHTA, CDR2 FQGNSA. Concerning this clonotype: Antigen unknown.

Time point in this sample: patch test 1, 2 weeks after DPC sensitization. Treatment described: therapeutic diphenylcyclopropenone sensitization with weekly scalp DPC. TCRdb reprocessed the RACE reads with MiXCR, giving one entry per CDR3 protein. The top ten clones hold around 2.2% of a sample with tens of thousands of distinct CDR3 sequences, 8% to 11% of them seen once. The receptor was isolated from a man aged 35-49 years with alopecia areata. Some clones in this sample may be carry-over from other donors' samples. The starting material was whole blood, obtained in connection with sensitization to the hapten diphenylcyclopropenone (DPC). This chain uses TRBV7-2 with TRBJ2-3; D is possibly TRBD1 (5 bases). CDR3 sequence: CASSLDSRATDTQYF. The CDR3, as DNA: TGTGCCAGCAGCTTAGATTCCAGGGCTACAGATACGCAGTATTTT.